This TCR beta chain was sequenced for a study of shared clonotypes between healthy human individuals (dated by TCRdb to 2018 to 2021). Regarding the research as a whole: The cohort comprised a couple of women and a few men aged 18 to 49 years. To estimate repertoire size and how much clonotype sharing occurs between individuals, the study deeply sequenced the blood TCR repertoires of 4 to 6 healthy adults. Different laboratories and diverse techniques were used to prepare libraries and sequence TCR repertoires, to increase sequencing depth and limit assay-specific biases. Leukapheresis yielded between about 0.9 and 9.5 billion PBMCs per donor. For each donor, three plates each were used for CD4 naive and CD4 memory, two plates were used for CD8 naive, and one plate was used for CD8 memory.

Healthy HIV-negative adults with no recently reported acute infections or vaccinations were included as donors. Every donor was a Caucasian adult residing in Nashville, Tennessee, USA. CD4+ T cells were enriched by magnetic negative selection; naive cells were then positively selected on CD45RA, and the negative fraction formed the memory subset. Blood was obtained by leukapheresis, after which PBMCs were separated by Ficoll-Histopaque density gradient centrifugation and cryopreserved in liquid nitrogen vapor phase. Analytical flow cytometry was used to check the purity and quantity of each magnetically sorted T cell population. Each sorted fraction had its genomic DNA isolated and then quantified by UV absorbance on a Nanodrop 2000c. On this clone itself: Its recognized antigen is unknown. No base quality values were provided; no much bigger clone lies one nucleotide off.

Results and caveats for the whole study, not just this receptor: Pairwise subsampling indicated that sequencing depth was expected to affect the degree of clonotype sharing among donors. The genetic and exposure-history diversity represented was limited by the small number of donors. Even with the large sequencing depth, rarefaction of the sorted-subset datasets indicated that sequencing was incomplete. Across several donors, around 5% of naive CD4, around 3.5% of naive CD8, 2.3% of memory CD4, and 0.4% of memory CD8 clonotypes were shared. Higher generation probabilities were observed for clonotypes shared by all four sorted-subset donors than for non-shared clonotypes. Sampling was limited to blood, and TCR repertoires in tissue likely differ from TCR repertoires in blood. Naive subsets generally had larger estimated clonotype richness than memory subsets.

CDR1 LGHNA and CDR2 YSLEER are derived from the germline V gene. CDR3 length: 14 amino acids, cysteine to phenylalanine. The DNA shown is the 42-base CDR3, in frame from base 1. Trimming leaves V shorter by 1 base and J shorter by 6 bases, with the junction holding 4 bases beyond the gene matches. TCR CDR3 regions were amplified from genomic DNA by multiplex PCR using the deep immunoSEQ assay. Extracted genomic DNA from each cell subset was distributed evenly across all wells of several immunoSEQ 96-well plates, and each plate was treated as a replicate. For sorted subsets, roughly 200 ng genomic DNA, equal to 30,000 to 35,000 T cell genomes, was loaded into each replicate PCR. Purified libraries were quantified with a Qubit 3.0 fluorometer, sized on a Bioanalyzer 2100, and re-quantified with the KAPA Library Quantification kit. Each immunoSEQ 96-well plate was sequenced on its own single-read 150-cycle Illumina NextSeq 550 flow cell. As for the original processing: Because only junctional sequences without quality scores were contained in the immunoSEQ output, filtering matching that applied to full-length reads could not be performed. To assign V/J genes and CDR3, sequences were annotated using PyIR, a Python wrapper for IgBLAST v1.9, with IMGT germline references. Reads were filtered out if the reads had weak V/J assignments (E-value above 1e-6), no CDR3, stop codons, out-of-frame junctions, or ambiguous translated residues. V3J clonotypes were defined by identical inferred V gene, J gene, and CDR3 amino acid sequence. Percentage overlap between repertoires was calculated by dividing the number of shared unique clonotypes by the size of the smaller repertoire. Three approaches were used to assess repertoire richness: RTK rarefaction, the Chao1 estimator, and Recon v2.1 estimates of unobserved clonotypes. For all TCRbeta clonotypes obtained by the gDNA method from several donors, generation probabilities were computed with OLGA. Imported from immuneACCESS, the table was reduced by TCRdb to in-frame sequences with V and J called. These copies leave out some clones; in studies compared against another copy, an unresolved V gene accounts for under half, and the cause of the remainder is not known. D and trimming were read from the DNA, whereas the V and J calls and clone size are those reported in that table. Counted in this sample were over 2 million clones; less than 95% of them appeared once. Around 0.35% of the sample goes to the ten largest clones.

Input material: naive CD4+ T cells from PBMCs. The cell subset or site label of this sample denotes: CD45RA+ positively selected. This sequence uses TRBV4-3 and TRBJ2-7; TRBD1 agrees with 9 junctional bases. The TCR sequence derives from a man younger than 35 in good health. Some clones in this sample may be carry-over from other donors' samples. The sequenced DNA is TGCGCCAGCAGCCAAGGAGGGACAGGGACCGAGCAGTACTTC. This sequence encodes CASSQGGTGTEQYF.